Given below is one T cell receptor (beta chain) in context. This clonotype occurred many times. The specificity of this receptor is unknown. Base-call qualities are not available, and no considerably larger clone is one nucleotide away. This record belongs to a study of CD8 T cells in ankylosing spondylitis (dated by TCRdb to the late 2010s). With regard to the full study: To find TCR variants linked to disease, the study profiled T cell receptor beta repertoires in ankylosing spondylitis patients and healthy donors. The full study cohort was made up of about 25 ankylosing spondylitis patients and 95 to 130 healthy donors. Peripheral blood samples were taken, and synovial fluid was additionally collected from ankylosing spondylitis patients. General study outcomes and caveats: Blood from ankylosing spondylitis patients appeared to be characterized by a TCR beta motif composed of eight highly homologous amino acid variants. Some TCR beta motif variants had previously been reported in synovial fluid and blood of reactive arthritis patients, which suggested common disease-initiation mechanisms. The disease-linked clones were reported to be significantly enriched in matched synovial fluid samples from ankylosing spondylitis patients. In peripheral blood, the disease-linked clones were found at relatively low frequencies and had a CD8+ phenotype.

The sequencer listed for this sample is Illumina HiSeq 2500. Quantitative 5'-RACE with molecular barcodes was the method used to prepare the TCR beta libraries. As for the authors' bioinformatics: Disease-linked TCR variants were identified with a new computational method built on a probabilistic model of VDJ rearrangement. TCRdb itself trimmed the public reads at Q25 with fastp, ran MiXCR and retained productive beta chains. Rows are unified per CDR3 protein, each entry keeping the most common DNA and genes. These V and J calls are TCRdb output, not the study's own analysis. Across this sample there are more than 400,000 distinct CDR3 sequences, with about 5.4% seen only once. The ten largest account for under 4.5% of the sample. Including the terminal cysteine and phenylalanine, the CDR3 comprises 15 residues. Of all the DNA, just the CDR3 is kept, 45 bases in frame from base 1. The germline V gene (reference sequence) specifies SEHNR as CDR1 and FQNEAQ as CDR2. V and J lose 5 bases and 4 bases, and a span of 16 bases separates them.

The sequencing input was blood, either unsorted or a sorted T cell fraction (not recorded which). The TCR sequence derives from a male donor with ankylosing spondylitis. The V gene is TRBV7-9 and the J gene is TRBJ2-3; TRBD1 could be the D gene, as 6 bases match. Here is the DNA: TGTGCCAGCAGCCCGACAGGAATGGTCGCAGATACGCAGTATTTT. Translated, it gives CASSPTGMVADTQYF.